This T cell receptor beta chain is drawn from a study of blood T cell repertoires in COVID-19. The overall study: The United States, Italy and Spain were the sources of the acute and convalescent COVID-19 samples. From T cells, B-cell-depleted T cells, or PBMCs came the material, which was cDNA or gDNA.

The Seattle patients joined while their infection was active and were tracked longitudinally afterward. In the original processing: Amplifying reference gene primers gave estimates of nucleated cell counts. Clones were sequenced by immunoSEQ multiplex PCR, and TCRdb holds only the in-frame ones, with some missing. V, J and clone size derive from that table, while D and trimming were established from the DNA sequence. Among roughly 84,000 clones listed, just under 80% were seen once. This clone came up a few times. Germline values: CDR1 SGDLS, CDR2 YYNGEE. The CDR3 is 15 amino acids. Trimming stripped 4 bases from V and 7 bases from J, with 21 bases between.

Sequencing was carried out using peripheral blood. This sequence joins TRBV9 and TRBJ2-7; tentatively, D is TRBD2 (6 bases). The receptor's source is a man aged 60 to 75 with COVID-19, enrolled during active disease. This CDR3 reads CASSPTPIGSWEQYF. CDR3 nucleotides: TGTGCCAGCAGCCCGACCCCAATCGGGAGCTGGGAGCAGTACTTC.